Listed here are 30 T cell receptor beta chains from one sample, sequenced in a study of blood T cells in healthy people across ages. A J-beta primer mix and a sample-barcoded 5' primer were used in a second PCR of about 7 to 12 cycles. TCRdb passed the 5' RACE reads through MiXCR, listing each CDR3 protein once. In the table there are 800,000 to 950,000 distinct CDR3 sequences, about 36% of which are singletons. The sequenced sample consisted of blood. These receptors originate from a man aged 18 to 29 in good health.

This clonotype was seen a few times. The rearrangement joins TRBV20-1 to TRBJ2-5; D remains unclear. Germline CDR1 and CDR2: DFQATT and SNEGSKA (reference sequence). V gave up 0 bases and J gave up 4 bases, with 12 bases separating them. This CDR3 is built from 14 residues. The DNA of the CDR3 is TGCAGTGCTAGAGACAGCCCGGGTGCAGAGACCCAGTACTTC. Amino acids: CSARDSPGAETQYF.

This clonotype appeared once. The chain uses TRBV9 and TRBJ2-2, with D possibly being TRBD2 (6 bases). Per the germline V gene, CDR1 is SGDLS and CDR2 is YYNGEE. The CDR3 loop spans 15 amino acids. V was cut by 1 base and J by 6 bases, with 13 bases left in between. The CDR3 spells CASSVLARMSGELFF. CDR3 bases: TGTGCCAGCAGCGTACTAGCGAGGATGTCCGGGGAGCTGTTTTTT. Full variable domain (rest looked up from reference TRBV9 and TRBJ2-2): DSGVTQTPKHLITATGQRVTLRCSPRSGDLSVYWYQQSLDQGLQFLIQYYNGEERAKGNILERFSAQQFPDLHSELNLSSLELGDSALYFCASSVLARMSGELFFGEGSRLTVL.

The genes are TRBV12-3 or TRBV12-4 and TRBJ2-1; possible D gene TRBD2, 7 bases. The CDR3 has 16 amino acids. V was trimmed by 6 bases and J by 0 bases, leaving 15 bases between them. CDR3 nucleotide sequence: TGTGCCAGCAGGCTAAGGGGGGGGGACTCCTACAATGAGCAGTTCTTC. It translates to CASRLRGGDSYNEQFF.

In this sample, this clonotype turned up a few times. One end of the junction does not line up with germline, which may come from a read error. V and J are TRBV20-1 and TRBJ2-3, with TRBD2 matching over 10 bases. This CDR3 has 14 residues. CDR1 is DFQATT and CDR2 is SNEGSKA in the germline V gene (reference sequence). The CDR3 DNA reads as TGCAGTGCTACCCTAGCGGGGGTGGCAGATACGCGGTATTTT. This codes for CSATLAGVADTRYF.

This chain uses TRBV29-1 with TRBJ1-1, with a tentative D call TRBD1 (6 bases). The CDR3 is made up of 14 amino acids. The V end was cut by 4 bases, the J end by 0 bases, with 12 bases between. The germline V gene has CDR1 SQVTM and CDR2 ANQGSEA. CDR3 amino acids: CSVVGTLMNTEAFF. Written as DNA, the CDR3 is TGCAGCGTTGTGGGGACACTGATGAACACTGAAGCTTTCTTT.

This clonotype was seen more than once but under ten times. This rearrangement joins TRBV5-5 to TRBJ2-5; tentatively, D is TRBD2 (5 bases). The CDR3 loop spans 16 amino acids. CDR1 and CDR2 (germline): SGHKS, YYEKEE (reference sequence). Deletions cut 4 bases from V and 4 bases from J, with 20 bases between. This chain's CDR3 is CASSREVGRVGETQYF. The CDR3 DNA follows: TGTGCCAGCAGCCGGGAAGTGGGAAGGGTAGGAGAGACCCAGTACTTC.

The chain's CDR3 is CASSPYAGTDNNEQFF. Here the CDR3 DNA reads TGCGCCAGCAGCCCATACGCCGGGACAGATAACAATGAGCAGTTCTTC. The rearrangement joins TRBV4-1 to TRBJ2-1; 7 bases are a match to TRBD1. Germline lookup yields CDR1 MGHRA and CDR2 YSYEKL. There are 16 residues in the CDR3. J was trimmed by 5 bases and V by 4 bases; bases with no gene match: 11.

This clonotype showed up just a few times. The junction departs from germline at one end; a sequencing error may be responsible. The V gene is TRBV5-1, the J gene TRBJ1-1; 7 bases are shared with TRBD1. The CDR3 has 13 residues. The germline gives CDR1 SGHRS, CDR2 YFSETQ. Here the CDR3 DNA reads TGCGCCAACAGCTTGGAACAGGGGTTAAGGGCTTTCTTT. Translation: CANSLEQGLRAFF.

A few counts support this clonotype. The V and J genes are TRBV7-8 and TRBJ1-4; TRBD1 matches at 8 bases. CDR1 is SGHVS, CDR2 FQNEAQ, per germline. CDR3 size: 20 residues. V trimming: 1 base; J trimming: 0 bases; junction bases outside the gene matches: 13. CDR3 protein: CASSLEAGGQILTTNEKLFF. In nucleotides, the CDR3 is TGTGCCAGCAGCTTAGAGGCAGGGGGCCAGATACTAACAACTAATGAAAAACTGTTTTTT. The whole variable domain, filled in from reference TRBV7-8 and TRBJ1-4, reads GAGVSQSPRYKVAKRGQDVALRCDPISGHVSLFWYQQALGQGPEFLTYFQNEAQLDKSGLPSDRFFAERPEGSVSTLKIQRTQQEDSAVYLCASSLEAGGQILTTNEKLFFGSGTQLSVL.

This clonotype has only a few counts. The rearrangement links TRBV28 to TRBJ1-5, with a tentative D call TRBD1 (5 bases). The CDR3 is made up of 15 amino acids. Per the germline V gene, CDR1 is MDHEN and CDR2 is SYDVKM. V shed 7 bases and J shed 3 bases, with 16 bases lying between them. CDR3 protein: CASTTTKTVNQPQHF. The CDR3 coding sequence is TGTGCCAGCACCACCACGAAGACAGTCAATCAGCCCCAGCATTTT.

This clonotype was detected a few times. This chain joins TRBV20-1 and TRBJ1-2; D not certain. Germline V gives CDR1 DFQATT, CDR2 SNEGSKA (reference sequence). The V gene lost 0 bases and the J gene lost 3 bases, with 8 bases spanning the gap. This CDR3 has 13 residues. DNA for the CDR3: TGCAGTGCTAGAGATCTGACGGACTATGGCTACACCTTC. Translated, it gives CSARDLTDYGYTF.

The J gene is TRBJ2-1, the V gene TRBV4-1; no firm D call. Trimming removed 4 bases at V and 3 bases at J, with 13 bases between. The CDR3 has 15 residues. CDR1 and CDR2 from the germline V gene are MGHRA and YSYEKL. The DNA for the CDR3 is TGCGCCAGCAGCCTCGGATGGCGGAACTACAATGAGCAGTTCTTC. It encodes CASSLGWRNYNEQFF.

This clonotype was seen only a few times. V usage is TRBV25-1 and J usage is TRBJ1-1, with TRBD1 as a possible D gene (6 bases). This CDR3 spans 14 amino acids. V dropped 1 base and J dropped 4 bases, with 10 bases sitting between them. From germline, CDR1 is MGHDK and CDR2 SYGVNS. DNA for the CDR3: TGTGCCAGCAGTGAATGGGCAGGGGCCACTGAAGCTTTCTTT. Protein: CASSEWAGATEAFF. The variable domain in full, with the rest retrieved from reference TRBV25-1 and TRBJ1-1, is EADIYQTPRYLVIGTGKKITLECSQTMGHDKMYWYQQDPGMELHLIHYSYGVNSTEKGDLSSESTVSRIRTEHFPLTLESARPSHTSQYLCASSEWAGATEAFFGQGTRLTVV.

This clonotype was counted ten times or more. The chain links TRBV20-1 to TRBJ1-2; 8 positions match TRBD1. Germline CDR1 reads DFQATT; CDR2 reads SNEGSKA (reference sequence). Trimming at V came to 0 bases and at J to 7 bases, leaving 7 bases not matched to a gene. The length of the CDR3 is 14 residues. The CDR3 DNA sequence: TGCAGTGCTAGAGATAGCCGACAGGGGTCTGGCTACACCTTC. This sequence encodes CSARDSRQGSGYTF.

Turning to this clonotype: A read error may produce the germline difference seen at one junction end. The J gene is TRBJ1-2, the V gene TRBV6-5; a weak D match, TRBD1 (5 bases). The CDR3 is 14 residues long. Germline-derived CDR1 and CDR2 are MNHEY and SVGAGI. CDR3 residues: CASKPGVLNYSYTF. The CDR3 DNA reads as TGTGCCAGCAAGCCGGGGGTACTTAACTATAGCTACACCTTC.

V and J are TRBV27 and TRBJ2-5; D possibly uses TRBD1 or TRBD2 (5 bases each). Trimming left V 4 bases short and J 11 bases short, with 26 bases between. CDR1 and CDR2 from the germline V gene are MNHEY and SMNVEV (reference sequence). The CDR3 length is 16 residues. The CDR3 protein is CASSSDPGLIYNEQYF. Here the CDR3 DNA reads TGTGCCAGCAGTTCAGACCCGGGGCTTATTTACAATGAGCAGTACTTC.

This clonotype was recorded many times. This chain joins TRBV28 and TRBJ2-3; TRBD2 agrees at 7 bases. The V gene end was trimmed by 6 bases and the J gene end by 4 bases; junction bases not matched to a gene: 7. Germline CDR1 MDHEN, CDR2 SYDVKM. The length of the CDR3 is 14 residues. The CDR3 DNA reads TGTGCCAGCAGCCGGCTAGCGGTCCCAGATACGCAGTATTTT. Its protein product is CASSRLAVPDTQYF.

In nucleotides, the CDR3 is TGTGCCAGCAGCCTCATCCCAGGGGGTGAGCAGTACTTC. This sequence encodes CASSLIPGGEQYF. The V and J genes are TRBV7-9 and TRBJ2-5, with 7 bases that match TRBD1. Germline V gene data show CDR1 as SEHNR and CDR2 as FQNEAQ (reference sequence). The CDR3 extends over 13 amino acids. Losses at the gene ends were 5 bases for V and 11 bases for J; bases not matched to a gene: 11.

Many counts were recorded for this clonotype. This sequence joins TRBV7-9 and TRBJ2-7; D not certain. Trimming left V 2 bases short and J 2 bases short, with 10 bases between. Per the germline V gene, CDR1 is SEHNR and CDR2 is FQNEAQ (reference sequence). This CDR3 is 14 amino acids long. CDR3 sequence (DNA): TGTGCCAGCAGCTTAACAGAAGCTACCTACGAGCAGTACTTC. Its translation is CASSLTEATYEQYF.

CDR3 DNA sequence: TGCAGTGCTAGAGAAGACAGGGTCGATCGTGTAGGGGAAAAACTGTTTTTT. It translates to CSAREDRVDRVGEKLFF. The V call is TRBV20-1, the J call TRBJ1-4, with TRBD1 matching 7 bases. The CDR3 sequence is 17 residues long. V lost 0 bases, J lost 8 bases, and 15 bases stayed unmatched. In germline, CDR1 is DFQATT, CDR2 SNEGSKA (reference sequence).

This clonotype came up a few times. The chain carries TRBV7-2 and TRBJ2-2; D possibly corresponds to TRBD2 (5 bases). This CDR3 spans 15 amino acids. Germline V gene lookup returns CDR1 SGHTA and CDR2 FQGNSA. V dropped 5 bases and J dropped 2 bases, with 12 bases sitting between them. The CDR3 nucleotides are TGTGCCAGCAGCCCTAGCCAACTAAACACCGGGGAGCTGTTTTTT. Translation: CASSPSQLNTGELFF.

This clonotype has only a few counts. The gene calls are TRBV7-9 and TRBJ1-2, with unresolved D. V lost 1 base, J lost 4 bases, and 10 bases lay in between. The CDR3 is made up of 14 amino acids. Looked up from germline, CDR1 is SEHNR and CDR2 is FQNEAQ (reference sequence). In DNA, the CDR3 is TGTGCCAGCAGCTTAGTACCAACGCCCTATGGCTACACCTTC. Encoded protein: CASSLVPTPYGYTF.

The chain uses TRBV27 and TRBJ1-5; D uncertain. Trimming shortened V by 8 bases and J by 5 bases, and 16 bases separated the two germline ends. Germline loops: CDR1 MNHEY, CDR2 SMNVEV (reference sequence). CDR3 length equals 14 residues. The CDR3 nucleotides read TGTGCCAGCCGATACATAGCCGATCATCAGCCCCAGCATTTT. Translating it yields CASRYIADHQPQHF.

A word on this clonotype: One junction end disagrees with the germline gene, perhaps due to a read error. This sequence joins TRBV20-1 and TRBJ1-4; 7 nucleotides align to TRBD1. The CDR3 extends over 13 amino acids. Germline V gene lookup returns CDR1 DFQATT and CDR2 SNEGSKA (reference sequence). The CDR3 coding sequence is TGCTGTGCGCCACAGGGGATGGGTGAAAAACTGTTTTTT. It encodes CCAPQGMGEKLFF.

The chain employs TRBV9 and TRBJ2-7, with D perhaps TRBD1 (6 bases). The CDR3 covers 15 residues. The germline gives CDR1 SGDLS, CDR2 YYNGEE. The ends were cut back, 0 bases at V and 3 bases at J, with 13 bases in the middle. This CDR3 reads CASSVAGQGNYEQYF. CDR3 DNA sequence: TGTGCCAGCAGCGTAGCGGGGCAGGGGAACTACGAGCAGTACTTC.

Of note for this clonotype: This could be a read error, since a much larger clone is one nucleotide away. The chain is built from TRBV7-2 and TRBJ2-1; D is unclear. The CDR3 has 12 residues. Germline V lookup: CDR1 SGHTA, CDR2 FQGNSA. Trimming removed 2 bases from V and 10 bases from J, with 9 bases in between. The CDR3 DNA reads TGTGCCAGCAGCTTACCCCGAGGAGAGCAGTTCTTC. Its translation: CASSLPRGEQFF.

This clonotype was observed at least ten times. The chain carries TRBV10-3 and TRBJ1-4; 7 bases match TRBD1. Germline values: CDR1 ENHRY, CDR2 SYGVKD. V lost 6 bases, J lost 4 bases, and 5 bases stayed unmatched. There are 14 residues in the CDR3. The CDR3 DNA follows: TGTGCCATCAGCACCGGGACAGTTAATGAAAAACTGTTTTTT. Amino acids: CAISTGTVNEKLFF.

Many counts were recorded for this clonotype. The V call is TRBV5-1, the J call TRBJ2-3; D is perhaps TRBD1 (6 bases). The CDR3 is 15 residues long. Germline V gene lookup returns CDR1 SGHRS and CDR2 YFSETQ. The V gene lost 2 bases and the J gene lost 9 bases, with 19 bases spanning the gap. CDR3 in DNA: TGCGCCAGCAGCTTCGAATATGGGGGCTCCAGGACGCAGTATTTT. Encoded protein: CASSFEYGGSRTQYF.

In its sample, this clonotype was seen many times. The rearrangement joins TRBV4-1 to TRBJ2-3; TRBD1 might be the D (5 bases). V lost 4 bases to trimming and J lost 3 bases, with 8 bases between them. Germline V CDR1 and CDR2: MGHRA, YSYEKL. The CDR3 totals 13 residues. DNA for the CDR3: TGCGCCAGCAGCCTGACAGAGACAGATACGCAGTATTTT. Translating gives CASSLTETDTQYF.

This chain links TRBV13 with TRBJ1-2; D call uncertain. There are 15 residues in the CDR3. Per germline, CDR1 PRHDT and CDR2 FYEKMQ (reference sequence). Trimming left V 5 bases short and J 2 bases short, with 15 bases between. The CDR3 DNA reads TGTGCCAGCAGCCCTGGGTACAGTGGAAACTATGGCTACACCTTC. Its translation is CASSPGYSGNYGYTF.